Each of the 16 T cell receptor beta chains below was sequenced from the same sample in a study of beta chain features in type 1 diabetes. Findings of the study overall: Within each of all four CD4+ subsets, Type 1 diabetes patients had TCRB CDR3s that were moderately but significantly shorter.

Their cognate antigens are unknown. The isolated RNA, all of it, was reverse transcribed, so expressed TCRB transcripts were what got sequenced. The table came from immunoSEQ multiplex PCR; TCRdb's copy has only in-frame clones and leaves some out. The table includes around 710,000 clones, roughly 12% detected once. Specimen: naive CD4+ T cells from blood. The source of these receptors is a man aged 25 to 40 with type 1 diabetes.

The CDR3 nucleotides are TGTGCCATCAGTGGTATACCGGGTCCCCCGGAGGATGCCGGGGAGCTGTTTTTT. The encoded protein is CAISGIPGPPEDAGELFF. The J gene is TRBJ2-2, the V gene TRBV10-3; D is perhaps TRBD2 (5 bases). The CDR3 runs to 18 residues. V lost 4 bases and J lost 6, with 24 bases in between. The germline CDR1 and CDR2 sequences are ENHRY and SYGVKD.

In its sample, this clone was seen a few times. The V and J genes are TRBV5-1 and TRBJ2-1, with 13 bases identical to TRBD2. Germline values: CDR1 SGHRS, CDR2 YFSETQ. The CDR3 is made up of 19 amino acids. J gave up 0 bases and V 4 bases, and 10 bases lay outside the gene matches. This CDR3 is CASSIPGLAGQGSYNEQFF. CDR3 DNA sequence: TGCGCCAGCAGCATACCGGGACTAGCGGGACAAGGCTCCTACAATGAGCAGTTCTTC.

The V gene is TRBV7-9, the J gene TRBJ2-7; no reliable D call. In germline, CDR1 is SEHNR, CDR2 FQNEAQ (reference sequence). Trimming left V 2 bases short and J 2 bases short, with 10 bases between. The CDR3 runs to 14 residues. This chain's CDR3 is CASSLSLEPYEQYF. The DNA for the CDR3 is TGTGCCAGCAGCTTATCACTTGAGCCCTACGAGCAGTACTTC.

This rearrangement joins TRBV9 to TRBJ1-5; 8 nucleotides agree with TRBD1. V lost 0 bases and J lost 9; bases outside the gene matches: 8. This CDR3 is built from 15 residues. Germline CDR1 is SGDLS and CDR2 is YYNGEE. Here the CDR3 DNA reads TGTGCCAGCAGCGTAGAGGGACAGGCTATACGGCCCCAGCATTTT. Encoded protein: CASSVEGQAIRPQHF.

This clone was seen a single time. CDR3 protein: CASSVGPRGNEQFF. The DNA of the CDR3 is TGTGCCAGCAGCGTTGGTCCTAGGGGGAATGAGCAGTTCTTC. V is TRBV9 and J is TRBJ2-1, with D tentatively TRBD1 (6 bases). V dropped 2 bases and J dropped 7 bases, with 13 bases sitting between them. This CDR3 contains 14 residues. Germline V gives CDR1 SGDLS, CDR2 YYNGEE.

The V and J genes are TRBV9 and TRBJ1-6, with D possibly matching TRBD1 (5 bases). This CDR3 is 15 amino acids long. Trimming removed 7 bases from V and 7 bases from J, with 18 bases in between. The germline gives CDR1 SGDLS, CDR2 YYNGEE. The CDR3: CASSPGGLTNSPLHF. The CDR3 bases are TGTGCCAGCTCCCCGGGGGGACTGACAAATTCACCCCTCCACTTT.

The V gene is TRBV7-9, the J gene TRBJ1-1; TRBD1 might be the D (6 bases). Germline V gives CDR1 SEHNR, CDR2 FQNEAQ (reference sequence). The CDR3 is made up of 13 amino acids. V was trimmed by 4 bases and J by 7 bases, leaving 13 bases between them. CDR3 in amino acids: CASSSTVGGEAFF. The CDR3 region has the DNA TGTGCCAGCAGCTCGACTGTAGGGGGTGAAGCTTTCTTT.

This clone was observed a handful of times. This rearrangement joins TRBV5-1 to TRBJ2-3, with 7 bases matching TRBD1. The ends lost 3 bases at V and 5 bases at J; junction bases unmatched: 12. This CDR3 spans 16 amino acids. Germline assignment: CDR1 SGHRS and CDR2 YFSETQ. CDR3 sequence (DNA): TGCGCCAGCAGCTGGGGACAGTTACAGTTCAAAGATACGCAGTATTTT. Encoded protein: CASSWGQLQFKDTQYF.

This clone came up a few times. The chain links TRBV6-1 to TRBJ2-4; D ambiguous. Germline values: CDR1 MNHNS, CDR2 SASEGT. The CDR3 has 15 amino acids. V dropped 10 bases and J dropped 0 bases, with 16 bases sitting between them. The DNA of the CDR3 is TGTGCCATCTTTCCCTTTCTCTCAGCCAAAAACATTCAGTACTTC. Encoded protein: CAIFPFLSAKNIQYF.

On this clone itself: Mismatch with germline at one junction end may stem from a read error. This chain connects TRBV30 to TRBJ1-4; TRBD1 matches 7 bases. This CDR3 contains 15 residues. Germline assignment: CDR1 GTSNPN and CDR2 SVGIG (reference sequence). In DNA, the CDR3 is TGTGCCTGGAGAGCCTCAGGGGGGGTTAATCAAAAACTGTTTTTT. This sequence encodes CAWRASGGVNQKLFF.

The chain couples TRBV7-6 to TRBJ1-4; D might be TRBD1 (5 bases). V lost 3 bases and J 7 bases, leaving 9 bases between the germline ends. The CDR3 spans 13 residues. Germline CDR1 is SGHVS and CDR2 is FNYEAQ. This CDR3 reads CASSFQGSEKLFF. As DNA, the CDR3 is TGTGCCAGCAGCTTTCAGGGAAGTGAAAAACTGTTTTTT. The whole variable domain, remainder taken from reference TRBV7-6 and TRBJ1-4, is GAGVSQSPRYKVTKRGQDVALRCDPISGHVSLYWYRQALGQGPEFLTYFNYEAQQDKSGLPNDRFSAERPEGSISTLTIQRTEQRDSAMYRCASSFQGSEKLFFGSGTQLSVL.

This clone was seen more than once but under ten times. This same CDR3 is encoded by further DNA sequences in the sample. J is TRBJ2-6 and V is TRBV7-2; D gene ambiguous. Per the germline V gene, CDR1 is SGHTA and CDR2 is FQGNSA. Trimming removed 7 bases at V and 0 bases at J, with 7 bases between. This CDR3 has 14 residues. Written as DNA, the CDR3 is TGTGCCAGCACCGATCGCTCTGGGGCCAACGTCCTGACTTTC. Translation gives CASTDRSGANVLTF. Complete variable domain (other parts from reference TRBV7-2 and TRBJ2-6): GAGVSQSPSNKVTEKGKDVELRCDPISGHTALYWYRQSLGQGLEFLIYFQGNSAPDKSGLPSDRFSAERTGGSVSTLTIQRTQQEDSAVYLCASTDRSGANVLTFGAGSRLTVL.

The V call is TRBV2, the J call TRBJ2-3; weak D call: TRBD1 (6 bases). V gave up 8 bases and J gave up 0 bases, with 21 bases separating them. There are 17 residues in the CDR3. The germline gives CDR1 SNHLY, CDR2 FYNNEI. The CDR3 DNA follows: TGTGCCAGCGCCCCAAGGACAGTTCCAACTAGCACAGATACGCAGTATTTT. Amino acid sequence: CASAPRTVPTSTDTQYF. The whole variable domain, filled in from reference TRBV2 and TRBJ2-3, reads EPEVTQTPSHQVTQMGQEVILRCVPISNHLYFYWYRQILGQKVEFLVSFYNNEISEKSEIFDDQFSVERPDGSNFTLKIRSTKLEDSAMYFCASAPRTVPTSTDTQYFGPGTRLTVL.

There are a few counts of this clone. This chain links TRBV19 with TRBJ1-2; D might be TRBD1 (6 bases). V shed 5 bases and J shed 3 bases, with 13 bases lying between them. Germline V gene data show CDR1 as LNHDA and CDR2 as SQIVND (reference sequence). The CDR3 sequence is 14 residues long. CDR3 DNA sequence: TGTGCCAGTAGTGGAAAACAGGGACACTATGGCTACACCTTC. Protein: CASSGKQGHYGYTF.

The chain employs TRBV6-5 and TRBJ2-7, with 7 bases aligning to TRBD2. V gave up 6 bases and J gave up 3 bases; unmatched junction bases: 8. The CDR3 runs 14 residues. CDR1 and CDR2 from the germline V gene are MNHEY and SVGAGI. The CDR3 DNA sequence: TGTGCCAGCAGCCCCGGGGGGAGGAACTACGAGCAGTACTTC. Protein product: CASSPGGRNYEQYF.

This clone was found a few times. The CDR3 spells CASSQGGGRTDTQYF. The DNA for the CDR3 is TGTGCCAGCAGTCAAGGAGGGGGCCGGACAGATACGCAGTATTTT. The chain employs TRBV2 and TRBJ2-3; D possibly corresponds to TRBD1 (7 bases). Trimming cost V 5 bases and J 3 bases, with 15 bases left between them. Germline V lookup: CDR1 SNHLY, CDR2 FYNNEI. This CDR3 is 15 amino acids long.